This TCR beta chain was identified during a study of OX40 agonist ivuxolimab in advanced cancers. Using immunoSEQ multiplex PCR, the repertoire was profiled, and TCRdb retains in-frame clones only, with some absent. The data contain tens of thousands of clones, roughly four fifths of them singletons. Looked up from germline, CDR1 is MGHRA and CDR2 is YSYEKL. CDR3 size: 17 residues. Between the trimmed V and J ends, which lost 2 bases and 2 bases, there was a span of 19 bases. The clonotype originates from an adult with an advanced solid tumor such as melanoma, head and neck, liver or kidney cancer. The chain links TRBV4-1 to TRBJ2-7, with a tentative D call TRBD2 (6 bases). This specimen consisted of CD4+ or CD8+ T cells sorted from blood, obtained in a trial of the OX40 agonist ivuxolimab. CDR3 residues: CASSQSPPGEIPYEQYF. Here the CDR3 DNA reads TGCGCCAGCAGCCAAAGTCCCCCGGGAGAAATTCCCTACGAGCAGTACTTC.